Listed here are 30 T cell receptor beta chains from one sample, sequenced in a study of T-cell memory formation after mild COVID-19. TCRdb analysed the 5' RACE reads with MiXCR anew, one entry per CDR3 protein. The table lists about 160,000 distinct CDR3 sequences, roughly 31% of them singletons, with about 12% in the top ten. Source material: PBMCs or a T cell subset sorted from them (not recorded which). Receptors originate from an adult woman who had mild COVID-19 (a few samples of this study predate the infection). Cell type and time point are not known.

CDR3 DNA: TGTGCCACCAGCGTTCAGGGGGCGCCCACTGAAGCTTTCTTT. This encodes CATSVQGAPTEAFF. The rearrangement uses TRBV15 and TRBJ1-1; 8 positions agree with TRBD1. The CDR3 loop spans 14 amino acids. Per the germline V gene, CDR1 is LNHNV and CDR2 is YYDKDF (reference sequence). V lost 5 bases and J lost 4; bases outside the gene matches: 6.

This clonotype was seen only a few times. This rearrangement joins TRBV27 to TRBJ2-7; 11 bases are shared with TRBD2. This CDR3 comprises 15 residues. Trimming removed 6 bases from V and 0 bases from J; junction bases left unmatched: 4. Germline assignment: CDR1 MNHEY and CDR2 SMNVEV (reference sequence). CDR3 loop: CASSILAGASYEQYF. CDR3 DNA: TGTGCCAGCAGCATACTAGCGGGAGCCTCCTACGAGCAGTACTTC.

V is TRBV24-1 and J is TRBJ2-7; 10 nucleotides align to TRBD2. Germline lookup yields CDR1 KGHDR and CDR2 SFDVKD. The CDR3 has 17 residues. The V and J ends lost 0 bases and 4 bases, in that order; junction bases with no gene match: 8. DNA for the CDR3: TGTGCCACCAGTGATTTGTGCCTAGCGGGAGACTGGTACGAGCAGTACTTC. Translated: CATSDLCLAGDWYEQYF.

This clonotype was recorded a few times. The V and J genes are TRBV5-1 and TRBJ1-1, with D hard to call. Germline CDR1 is SGHRS and CDR2 is YFSETQ. CDR3 length equals 13 residues. V dropped 0 bases and J dropped 3 bases, with 6 bases sitting between them. The CDR3 loop reads CASSLAGDTEAFF. The CDR3 DNA reads as TGCGCCAGCAGCTTGGCCGGTGACACTGAAGCTTTCTTT. Full variable domain (missing parts from reference TRBV5-1 and TRBJ1-1): KAGVTQTPRYLIKTRGQQVTLSCSPISGHRSVSWYQQTPGQGLQFLFEYFSETQRNKGNFPGRFSGRQFSNSRSEMNVSTLELGDSALYLCASSLAGDTEAFFGQGTRLTVV.

The V call is TRBV21-1, the J call TRBJ2-6; the table's D call TRBD2 went unverified against the DNA. TRBV21-1 is flagged as a pseudogene. The CDR3 has 18 amino acids. Here the CDR3 reads CASSNGGRRDSGANVLTF. CDR3 coding DNA: TGTGCCAGCAGCAACGGAGGACGTAGGGACTCTGGGGCCAACGTCCTGACTTTC.

The rearrangement links TRBV29-1 to TRBJ1-1; no clear D gene. The CDR3 loop spans 15 amino acids. Germline CDR1 SQVTM, CDR2 ANQGSEA. Trimming stripped 5 bases from V and 4 bases from J, with 20 bases between. The CDR3 DNA is TGCAGCGTTCAATCCCACCAGAAGCGTAGCACTGAAGCTTTCTTT. It codes for CSVQSHQKRSTEAFF.

CDR3 loop: CASSQDEQQGRYEQYF. The CDR3, as DNA: TGCGCCAGCAGCCAAGATGAGCAACAGGGGCGCTACGAGCAGTACTTC. The gene calls are TRBV4-3 and TRBJ2-7; TRBD1 matches at 7 bases. CDR1 LGHNA and CDR2 YSLEER come from the germline V gene. V lost 0 bases and J lost 3; bases outside the gene matches: 8. The CDR3 is 16 amino acids.

The V gene is TRBV5-6, the J gene TRBJ1-2, with 7 nucleotides matching TRBD1. This CDR3 comprises 15 residues. J gave up 4 bases and V 3 bases, and 9 bases lay outside the gene matches. Per germline, CDR1 SGHDT and CDR2 YYEEEE. The CDR3 here is CASSSPDRTLYGYTF. The CDR3 DNA reads TGTGCCAGCAGCTCGCCGGACAGGACACTCTATGGCTACACCTTC.

This clonotype was counted a few times. V gene TRBV5-1 combines with J gene TRBJ1-1; D unclear. CDR1 is SGHRS and CDR2 is YFSETQ in the germline V gene. The length of the CDR3 is 14 residues. Trimming pared 0 bases from V and 1 base from J, leaving 7 bases between. CDR3 nucleotide sequence: TGCGCCAGCAGCTTGGGACACCAGAACACTGAAGCTTTCTTT. Protein product: CASSLGHQNTEAFF.

A single count supports this clonotype. The chain joins TRBV6-5 to TRBJ1-1; D might be TRBD1 (6 bases). Germline values: CDR1 MNHEY, CDR2 SVGAGI. There are 13 residues in the CDR3. V was pared by 0 bases and J by 5 bases, with 7 bases between. CDR3 DNA: TGTGCCAGCAGTTACTCAGGGGGGACTGAAGCTTTCTTT. Amino acids: CASSYSGGTEAFF.

The sample holds many counts of this clonotype. The chain is built from TRBV25-1 and TRBJ1-6; D gene uncertain. V was shortened by 0 bases and J by 9 bases, with 6 bases between the two germline ends. The length of the CDR3 is 13 residues. Germline-derived CDR1 and CDR2 are MGHDK and SYGVNS. The CDR3 here is CASSEYRGSPLHF. CDR3 coding DNA: TGTGCCAGCAGTGAATATCGGGGTTCACCCCTCCACTTT.

CDR3 bases: TGTGCCAGCAGCTTGGGGCGGGGGGACGCCACAGATACGCAGTATTTT. Encoded protein: CASSLGRGDATDTQYF. The chain couples TRBV7-6 to TRBJ2-3; 8 nucleotides match TRBD2. This CDR3 region has 16 residues. V gave up 3 bases and J gave up 2 bases; unmatched junction bases: 7. The germline CDR1 and CDR2 sequences are SGHVS and FNYEAQ.

V and J are TRBV5-4 and TRBJ2-2; D is perhaps TRBD1 (5 bases). The CDR3 has 14 residues. Trimming left V 5 bases short and J 3 bases short, with 11 bases between. Germline V gene sequence: CDR1 SGHNT, CDR2 YYREEE (reference sequence). Here the CDR3 DNA reads TGTGCCAGCAGAACCGTAGGGGACACCGGGGAGCTGTTTTTT. This translates into CASRTVGDTGELFF. The full variable domain, its missing parts supplied by reference TRBV5-4 and TRBJ2-2, is ETGVTQSPTHLIKTRGQQVTLRCSSQSGHNTVSWYQQALGQGPQFIFQYYREEENGRGNFPPRFSGLQFPNYSSELNVNALELDDSALYLCASRTVGDTGELFFGEGSRLTVL.

The table lists this clonotype with a few counts. The chain links TRBV12-3 or TRBV12-4 to TRBJ2-2; D remains unclear. Trimming took 3 bases from V and 2 from J, leaving 7 bases between them. This CDR3 contains 14 residues. For the CDR3, the DNA is TGTGCCAGCAGTTTTTTCGGTAACACCGGGGAGCTGTTTTTT. It is translated as CASSFFGNTGELFF.

This clonotype showed up many times. DNA for the CDR3: TGTGCCAGCAGTCTCGCCCAGGGGGGCGATGAGCAGTTCTTC. Its protein is CASSLAQGGDEQFF. The chain combines TRBV4-2 with TRBJ2-1; tentatively, D is TRBD1 (7 bases). V lost 6 bases, J lost 8 bases, and 17 bases lay in between. Per germline, CDR1 LGHNA and CDR2 YNFKEQ. CDR3 size: 14 residues.

V is TRBV10-3 and J is TRBJ1-5, with no clear D. Per the germline V gene, CDR1 is ENHRY and CDR2 is SYGVKD. Trimming shortened V by 0 bases and J by 6 bases, and 12 bases separated the two germline ends. The CDR3 runs 15 residues. Here the CDR3 reads CAISESIKGGQPQHF. CDR3 sequence (DNA): TGTGCCATCAGTGAGTCGATAAAGGGAGGTCAGCCCCAGCATTTT.

This clonotype was counted only a few times. CDR3 residues: CASSLDETQYF. Written as DNA, the CDR3 is TGCGCCAGCAGCTTGGACGAGACCCAGTACTTC. The rearrangement uses TRBV5-1 and TRBJ2-5; D is uncertain. CDR3 length: 11 amino acids. Trimming took 0 bases from V and 5 from J, leaving 2 bases between them. Germline V gives CDR1 SGHRS, CDR2 YFSETQ.

The chain uses TRBV27 and TRBJ2-7; 12 bases line up with TRBD1. The CDR3 consists of 16 residues. Germline V gene sequence: CDR1 MNHEY, CDR2 SMNVEV (reference sequence). V shed 2 bases, J shed 5 bases, and the junction held 7 bases outside the gene matches. This CDR3 is CASSLPPGQGANEQYF. The CDR3 nucleotides read TGTGCCAGCAGTTTACCTCCGGGACAGGGGGCCAACGAGCAGTACTTC.

CDR3 DNA: TGTGCCACCAGTGATCCGGGACTAGCGGGTGACGCTGAGCAGTTCTTC. Translated, it gives CATSDPGLAGDAEQFF. The chain couples TRBV24-1 to TRBJ2-1; 12 bases are shared with TRBD2. Germline V gene lookup returns CDR1 KGHDR and CDR2 SFDVKD. The CDR3 covers 16 residues. The junction had 8 bases not matched to a gene; V was cut back by 3 bases and J by 9 bases.

This sequence joins TRBV5-1 and TRBJ1-5, with unresolved D. Germline V gene lookup returns CDR1 SGHRS and CDR2 YFSETQ. The V end was cut by 4 bases, the J end by 3 bases, with 8 bases between. The CDR3 contains 13 residues. CDR3 in amino acids: CASSTRPNQPQHF. The CDR3 region has the DNA TGCGCCAGCAGCACCCGTCCCAATCAGCCCCAGCATTTT.

The chain combines TRBV5-1 with TRBJ2-7, with D tentatively TRBD2 (6 bases). Trimming took 3 bases from V and 2 from J, leaving 18 bases between them. The germline CDR1 and CDR2 sequences are SGHRS and YFSETQ. The CDR3 covers 16 residues. The CDR3, as DNA: TGCGCCAGCAGCTCCGTTGGGGAGCGGGCCGCCTACGAGCAGTACTTC. Translating it yields CASSSVGERAAYEQYF.

V and J are TRBV7-8 and TRBJ2-1, with D tentatively TRBD1 or TRBD2 (5 bases each). The CDR3 runs 12 residues. V was pared by 1 base and J by 9 bases, with 7 bases between. In germline, CDR1 is SGHVS, CDR2 FQNEAQ. CDR3 nucleotide sequence: TGTGCCAGCAGCTTAGGGGACGTTGAGCAGTTCTTC. It yields the protein CASSLGDVEQFF.

This sequence joins TRBV2 and TRBJ1-6; 11 nucleotides align to TRBD1. The germline CDR1 and CDR2 sequences are SNHLY and FYNNEI. The CDR3 is 14 amino acids. J gave up 8 bases and V 6 bases, and 3 bases lay outside the gene matches. This CDR3 is CASRSGQGDSPLHF. In DNA form, the CDR3 reads TGTGCCAGCAGGTCGGGACAGGGGGATTCACCCCTCCACTTT.

The chain employs TRBV7-9 and TRBJ1-6; D is undetermined. There are 13 residues in the CDR3. Germline V gene data show CDR1 as SEHNR and CDR2 as FQNEAQ (reference sequence). Trimming took 5 bases from V and 16 from J, leaving 18 bases between them. The CDR3 coding sequence is TGTGCCAGCAGCCCTTTAACGCCGGGATTACTCCACTTT. This gives the protein CASSPLTPGLLHF.

The table lists this clonotype with a count of one. The chain uses TRBV4-1 and TRBJ1-1, with TRBD1 as a possible D gene (5 bases). Germline CDR1 MGHRA, CDR2 YSYEKL. V was trimmed by 0 bases and J by 5 bases, leaving 10 bases between them. The CDR3 totals 14 residues. The CDR3 protein is CASSQEKRGTEAFF. The CDR3 DNA is TGCGCCAGCAGCCAAGAGAAACGGGGGACTGAAGCTTTCTTT.

The chain links TRBV11-3 to TRBJ2-5; TRBD2 aligns across 7 bases. The V and J ends lost 3 bases and 5 bases, in that order; junction bases with no gene match: 6. This CDR3 has 14 amino acids. Germline V gene sequence: CDR1 SGHNT, CDR2 YENEEA. The CDR3 here is CASSFAGESETQYF. Here the CDR3 DNA reads TGTGCCAGCAGCTTTGCGGGAGAGTCTGAGACCCAGTACTTC. Variable domain in full (rest from reference TRBV11-3 and TRBJ2-5): EAGVVQSPRYKIIEKKQPVAFWCNPISGHNTLYWYLQNLGQGPELLIRYENEEAVDDSQLPKDRFSAERLKGVDSTLKIQPAELGDSAVYLCASSFAGESETQYFGPGTRLLVL.

This clonotype was picked up many times. The chain uses TRBV7-6 and TRBJ2-7, with TRBD2 matching 9 bases. Germline V gives CDR1 SGHVS, CDR2 FNYEAQ. The CDR3 has 15 amino acids. Unmatched junction bases numbered 7, after V lost 5 bases and J lost 2 bases. The CDR3 is CASSQGSGGTYEQYF. DNA for the CDR3: TGTGCCAGCAGCCAGGGTAGCGGGGGAACCTACGAGCAGTACTTC.

The gene calls are TRBV13 and TRBJ2-1, with TRBD2 identical over 15 bases. Germline V gene data show CDR1 as PRHDT and CDR2 as FYEKMQ (reference sequence). CDR3 length: 18 residues. V shed 5 bases, J shed 8 bases, and the junction held 13 bases outside the gene matches. The CDR3 bases are TGTGCCAGCAGCCCACACCCAGGGACTAGCGGGGGGACCCATGAGCAGTTCTTC. Amino acid sequence: CASSPHPGTSGGTHEQFF. The variable domain in full, completed from reference TRBV13 and TRBJ2-1, reads AAGVIQSPRHLIKEKRETATLKCYPIPRHDTVYWYQQGPGQDPQFLISFYEKMQSDKGSIPDRFSAQQFSDYHSELNMSSLELGDSALYFCASSPHPGTSGGTHEQFFGPGTRLTVL.

This clonotype was seen repeatedly, ten times or more. The chain carries TRBV9 and TRBJ2-1, with D perhaps TRBD1 (6 bases). Per germline, CDR1 SGDLS and CDR2 YYNGEE. The V end was cut by 0 bases, the J end by 7 bases, with 11 bases between. The CDR3 runs to 14 residues. The DNA of the CDR3 is TGTGCCAGCAGCGTAGGTGGGACACTTAATGAGCAGTTCTTC. This gives the protein CASSVGGTLNEQFF.

This clonotype was recorded a few times. The CDR3 here is CASSWDRGQETQYF. The CDR3 nucleotides are TGCGCCAGCAGCTGGGACAGGGGGCAAGAGACCCAGTACTTC. The chain carries TRBV5-1 and TRBJ2-5; 11 nucleotides align to TRBD1. Germline values: CDR1 SGHRS, CDR2 YFSETQ. V was clipped by 3 bases and J by 2 bases; unmatched bases: 0. The CDR3 spans 14 residues. Full variable domain (remainder filled in from reference TRBV5-1 and TRBJ2-5): KAGVTQTPRYLIKTRGQQVTLSCSPISGHRSVSWYQQTPGQGLQFLFEYFSETQRNKGNFPGRFSGRQFSNSRSEMNVSTLELGDSALYLCASSWDRGQETQYFGPGTRLLVL.